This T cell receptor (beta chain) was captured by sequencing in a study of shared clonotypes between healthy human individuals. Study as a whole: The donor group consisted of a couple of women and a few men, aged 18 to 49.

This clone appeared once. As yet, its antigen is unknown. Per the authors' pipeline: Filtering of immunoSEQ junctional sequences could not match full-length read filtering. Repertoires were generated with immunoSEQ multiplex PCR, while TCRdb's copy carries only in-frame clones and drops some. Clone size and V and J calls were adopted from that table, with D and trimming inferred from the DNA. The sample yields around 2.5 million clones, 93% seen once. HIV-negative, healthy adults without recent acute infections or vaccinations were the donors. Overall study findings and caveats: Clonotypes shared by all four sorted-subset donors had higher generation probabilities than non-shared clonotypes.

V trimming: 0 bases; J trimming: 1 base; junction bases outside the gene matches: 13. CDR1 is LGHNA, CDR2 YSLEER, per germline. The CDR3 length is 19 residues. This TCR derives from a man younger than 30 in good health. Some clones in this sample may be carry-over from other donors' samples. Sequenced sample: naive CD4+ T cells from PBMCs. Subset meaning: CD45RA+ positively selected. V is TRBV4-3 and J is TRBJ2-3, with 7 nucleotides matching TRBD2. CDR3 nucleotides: TGCGCCAGCAGCCAAGAGGTGAGGCGGGAGAGTTTTGGCACAGATACGCAGTATTTT. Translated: CASSQEVRRESFGTDTQYF.